Only one count was recorded for the clone carrying this T cell receptor beta chain. Antigen unknown. This record belongs to a study of immune cell composition in non-small cell lung cancer. Study-wide results and caveats: Squamous carcinomas (roughly 80%) more often had tumour-associated clones >0.5% than adenocarcinomas (around 33%). Top 10 clone scores and clonality were higher in squamous than adenocarcinoma. Adenocarcinomas with higher top tumour-associated clone frequency had more reactive TILs.

This CDR3 has 13 residues. Trimming shortened V by 0 bases and J by 5 bases, and 8 bases separated the two germline ends. The germline CDR1 and CDR2 sequences are LNHNV and YYDKDF (reference sequence). Libraries were prepared by immunoSEQ multiplex PCR; TCRdb keeps only in-frame clonotypes and omits some of them. Counted here are some 11,000 clones, 50% to 75% occurring once; the ten biggest clones make up 18%. Material for sequencing was lung tumor tissue. The chain carries TRBV15 and TRBJ2-7; D remains ambiguous. The receptor comes from a human donor with non-small cell lung cancer. The CDR3 bases are TGTGCCACCAGCAGAGACCCCCTAAACGAGCAGTACTTC. This sequence encodes CATSRDPLNEQYF. Based on the CDR3 plus reference TRBV15 and TRBJ2-7, the full variable domain is DAMVIQNPRYQVTQFGKPVTLSCSQTLNHNVMYWYQQKSSQAPKLLFHYYDKDFNNEADTPDNFQSRRPNTSFCFLDIRSPGLGDTAMYLCATSRDPLNEQYFGPGTRLTVT.